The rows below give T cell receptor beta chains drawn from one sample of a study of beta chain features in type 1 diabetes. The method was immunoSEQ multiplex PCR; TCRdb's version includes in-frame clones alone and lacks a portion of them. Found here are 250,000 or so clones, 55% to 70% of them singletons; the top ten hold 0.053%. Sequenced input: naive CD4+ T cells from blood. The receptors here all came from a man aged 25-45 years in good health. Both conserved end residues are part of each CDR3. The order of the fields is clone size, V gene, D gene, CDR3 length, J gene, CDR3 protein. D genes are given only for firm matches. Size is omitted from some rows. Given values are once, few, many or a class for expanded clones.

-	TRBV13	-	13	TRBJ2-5	CASSQKAGEAQYF
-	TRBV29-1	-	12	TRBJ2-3	CSVGRGVDTQYF
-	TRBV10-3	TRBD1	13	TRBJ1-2	CAIQGGANYGYTF
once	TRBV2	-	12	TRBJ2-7	CASSEDGGWQYF
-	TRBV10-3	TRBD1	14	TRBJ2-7	CAISERTGSGEQYF
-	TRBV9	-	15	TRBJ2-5	CASSVEGIPKETQYF
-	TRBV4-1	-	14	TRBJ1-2	CASSQRWEKYGYTF
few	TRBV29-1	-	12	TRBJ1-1	CSVGRGSTEAFF
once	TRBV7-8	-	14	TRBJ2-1	CASSDVTGRSEQFF
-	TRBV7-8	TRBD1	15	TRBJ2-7	CASSLGPGGPYEQYF
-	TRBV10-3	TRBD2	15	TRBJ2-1	CAISETSGSRHEQFF
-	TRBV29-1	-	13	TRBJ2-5	CSVEGSKVAGVYF
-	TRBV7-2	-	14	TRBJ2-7	CASSLGGISYEQYF
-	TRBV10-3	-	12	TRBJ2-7	CAISERGNEQYF
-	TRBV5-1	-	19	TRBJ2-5	CASNLGAGAQMGARETQYF
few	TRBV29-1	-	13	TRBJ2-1	CSVGAVNNNEQFF
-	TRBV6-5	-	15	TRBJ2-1	CASSSFSEAYNEQFF
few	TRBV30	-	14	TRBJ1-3	CAWSVLSSGNTIYF
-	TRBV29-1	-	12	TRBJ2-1	CSVVSRDHEQFF
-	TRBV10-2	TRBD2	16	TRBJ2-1	CASSGGSGSSYNEQFF
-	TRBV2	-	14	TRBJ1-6	CASRGQVDGSPLHF
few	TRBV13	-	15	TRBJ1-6	CASSLGQGANSPLHF
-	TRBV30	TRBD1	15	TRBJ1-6	CAWSSPGQGSSPLHF
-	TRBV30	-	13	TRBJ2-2	CASQGFGTGELFF
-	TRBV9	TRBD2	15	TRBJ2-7	CASSVGSGEGYEQYF
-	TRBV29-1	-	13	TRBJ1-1	CSVQGRANTEAFF
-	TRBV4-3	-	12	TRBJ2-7	CASSQDRHEQYF
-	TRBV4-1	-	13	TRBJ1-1	CASSQDRFGEAFF
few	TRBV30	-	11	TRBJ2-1	CAWASSNEQFF
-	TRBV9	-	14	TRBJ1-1	CASSVGQQNTEAFF
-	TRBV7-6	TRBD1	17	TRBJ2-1	CASSLVTPTGLYNEQFF
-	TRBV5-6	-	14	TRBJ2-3	CASSFKRNTDTQYF
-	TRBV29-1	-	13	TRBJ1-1	CSVEGDMNTEAFF
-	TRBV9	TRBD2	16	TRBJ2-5	CASSVGVAGIVETQYF
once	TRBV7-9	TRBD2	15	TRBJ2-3	CASSLGLAETDTQYF
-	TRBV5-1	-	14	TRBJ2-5	CASSPWKTGDTQYF
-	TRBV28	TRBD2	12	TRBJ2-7	CASRGLAREQYF
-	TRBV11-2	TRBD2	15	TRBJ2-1	CASRRLAGGYNEQFF
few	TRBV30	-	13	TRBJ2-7	CAWTPDGRVEQYF
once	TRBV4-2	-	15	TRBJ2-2	CASSQGASGTGELFF
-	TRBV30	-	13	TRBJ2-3	CAWSPSFTDTQYF